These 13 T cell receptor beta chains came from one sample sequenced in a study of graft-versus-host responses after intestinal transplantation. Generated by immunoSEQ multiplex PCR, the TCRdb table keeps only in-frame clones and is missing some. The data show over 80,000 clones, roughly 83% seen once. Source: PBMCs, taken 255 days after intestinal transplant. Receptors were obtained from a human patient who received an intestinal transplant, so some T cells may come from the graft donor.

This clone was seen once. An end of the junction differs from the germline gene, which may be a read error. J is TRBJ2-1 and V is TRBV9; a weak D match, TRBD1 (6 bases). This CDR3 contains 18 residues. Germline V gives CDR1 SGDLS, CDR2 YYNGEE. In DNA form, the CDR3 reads TGTGCCAGCAGCGTCGGGACATCCCCCTCGCTACGTTACAATGGGCAGTTCTTC. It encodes CASSVGTSPSLRYNGQFF.

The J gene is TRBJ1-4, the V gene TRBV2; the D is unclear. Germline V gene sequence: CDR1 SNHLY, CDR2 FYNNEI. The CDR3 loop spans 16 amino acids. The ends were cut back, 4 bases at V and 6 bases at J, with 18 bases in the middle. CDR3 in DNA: TGTGCCAGCAGTGGAAGCGGGTTTAAGATGGATGAAAAACTGTTTTTT. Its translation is CASSGSGFKMDEKLFF.

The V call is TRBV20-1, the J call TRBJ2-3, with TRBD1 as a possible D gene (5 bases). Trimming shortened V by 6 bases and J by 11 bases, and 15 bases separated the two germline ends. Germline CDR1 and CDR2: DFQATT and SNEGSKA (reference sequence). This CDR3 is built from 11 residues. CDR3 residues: CSARAPIEQYF. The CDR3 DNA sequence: TGCAGTGCCAGGGCTCCTATTGAGCAGTATTTT.

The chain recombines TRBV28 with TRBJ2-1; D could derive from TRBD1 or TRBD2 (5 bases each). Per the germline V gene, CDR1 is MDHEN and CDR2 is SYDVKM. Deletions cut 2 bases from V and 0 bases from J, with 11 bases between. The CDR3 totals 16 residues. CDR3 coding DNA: TGTGCCAGCAGTTTAGGGACGGCGAGCTCCTACAATGAGCAGTTCTTC. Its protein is CASSLGTASSYNEQFF.

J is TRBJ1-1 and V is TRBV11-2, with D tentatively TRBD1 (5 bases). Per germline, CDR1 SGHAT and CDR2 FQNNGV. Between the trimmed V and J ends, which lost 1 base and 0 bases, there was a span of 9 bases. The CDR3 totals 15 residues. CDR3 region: CASSLGVQVNTEAFF. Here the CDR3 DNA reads TGTGCCAGCAGCTTAGGGGTACAGGTGAACACTGAAGCTTTCTTT.

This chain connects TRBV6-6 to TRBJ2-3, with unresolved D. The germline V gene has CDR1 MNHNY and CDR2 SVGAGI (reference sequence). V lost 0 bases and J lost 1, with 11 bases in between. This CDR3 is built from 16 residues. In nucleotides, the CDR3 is TGTGCCAGCAGTTACTCGAGGAGTGCGGGCACAGATACGCAGTATTTT. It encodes CASSYSRSAGTDTQYF.

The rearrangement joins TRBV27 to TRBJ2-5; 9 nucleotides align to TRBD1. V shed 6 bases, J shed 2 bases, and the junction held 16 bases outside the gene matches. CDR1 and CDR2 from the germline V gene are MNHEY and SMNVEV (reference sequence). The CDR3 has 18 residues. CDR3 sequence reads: CASRSRLRDRVIQETQYF. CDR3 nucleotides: TGTGCCAGCAGGTCCAGACTCCGGGACAGGGTGATTCAAGAGACCCAGTACTTC.

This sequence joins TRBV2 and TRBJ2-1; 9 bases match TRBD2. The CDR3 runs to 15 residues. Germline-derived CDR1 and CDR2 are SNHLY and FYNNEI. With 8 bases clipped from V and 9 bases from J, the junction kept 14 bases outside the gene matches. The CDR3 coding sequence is TGTGCCAGCCTGGTTAAGCGGGGGGTCTTGACTGAGCAGTTCTTC. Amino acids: CASLVKRGVLTEQFF.

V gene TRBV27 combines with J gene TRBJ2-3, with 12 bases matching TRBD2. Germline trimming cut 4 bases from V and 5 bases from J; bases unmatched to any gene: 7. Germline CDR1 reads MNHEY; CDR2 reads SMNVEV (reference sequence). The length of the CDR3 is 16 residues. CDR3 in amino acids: CASSSTSGGLGDTQYF. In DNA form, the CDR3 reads TGTGCCAGCAGTTCAACTAGCGGGGGGCTTGGAGATACGCAGTATTTT.

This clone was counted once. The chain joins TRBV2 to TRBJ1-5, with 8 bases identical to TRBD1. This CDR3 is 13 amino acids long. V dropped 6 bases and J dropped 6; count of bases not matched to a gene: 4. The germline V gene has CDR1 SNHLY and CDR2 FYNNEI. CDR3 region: CASRDREGQPQHF. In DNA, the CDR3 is TGTGCCAGCAGGGACAGGGAAGGTCAGCCCCAGCATTTT.

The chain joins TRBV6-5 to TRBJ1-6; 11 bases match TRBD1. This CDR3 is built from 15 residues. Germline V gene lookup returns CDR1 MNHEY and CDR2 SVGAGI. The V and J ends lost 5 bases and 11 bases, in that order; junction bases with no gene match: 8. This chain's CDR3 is CASSGSGQGVTPLHF. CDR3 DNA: TGTGCCAGCAGTGGGTCGGGACAGGGGGTTACACCCCTCCACTTT.

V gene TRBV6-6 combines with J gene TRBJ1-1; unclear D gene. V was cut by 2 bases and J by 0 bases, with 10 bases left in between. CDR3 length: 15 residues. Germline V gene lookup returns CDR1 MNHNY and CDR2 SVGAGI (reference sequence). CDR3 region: CASSYPGQLNTEAFF. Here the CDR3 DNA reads TGTGCCAGCAGTTACCCCGGCCAGCTGAACACTGAAGCTTTCTTT.

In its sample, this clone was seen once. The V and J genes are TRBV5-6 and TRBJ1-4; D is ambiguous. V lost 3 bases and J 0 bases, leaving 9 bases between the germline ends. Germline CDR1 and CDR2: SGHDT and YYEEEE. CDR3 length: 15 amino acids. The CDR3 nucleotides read TGTGCCAGCAGCTCCGTCGGTGCAACTAATGAAAAACTGTTTTTT. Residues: CASSSVGATNEKLFF.